The sequence of this TCR beta chain was determined in a study of blood T cell repertoires in COVID-19. Overall study: Acute and convalescent COVID-19 samples came from the United States, Italy and Spain.

Sequencing used immunoSEQ multiplex PCR; TCRdb keeps in-frame clones, though not all of them. The sample consists of 55,000 to 65,000 clones, 89% of them appearing once. The clonotype was recovered from a woman aged 55-70 years with COVID-19, enrolled during active disease. The sample comprised peripheral blood.

DNA of the CDR3: TGTGCCAGCAGTTTGTCCAGGGGGACACACAATGAGCAGTTCTTC. Encoded protein: CASSLSRGTHNEQFF. This chain joins TRBV27 and TRBJ2-1, with 7 bases aligning to TRBD1. Per the germline V gene, CDR1 is MNHEY and CDR2 is SMNVEV (reference sequence). V lost 3 bases, J lost 5 bases, and 7 bases stayed unmatched. The CDR3 is made up of 15 amino acids.